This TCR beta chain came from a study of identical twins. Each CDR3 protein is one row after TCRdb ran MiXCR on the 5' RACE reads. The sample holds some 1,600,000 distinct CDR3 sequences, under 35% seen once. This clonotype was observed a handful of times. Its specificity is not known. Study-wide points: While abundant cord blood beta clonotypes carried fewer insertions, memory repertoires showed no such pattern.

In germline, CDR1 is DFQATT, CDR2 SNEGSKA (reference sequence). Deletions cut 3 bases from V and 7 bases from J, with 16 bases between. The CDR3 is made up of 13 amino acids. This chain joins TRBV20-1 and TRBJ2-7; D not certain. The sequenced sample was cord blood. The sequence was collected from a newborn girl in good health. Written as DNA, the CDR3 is TGCAGTGCTAGGGACCCCAACTACAATGAGCAGTACTTC. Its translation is CSARDPNYNEQYF.